This T cell receptor (beta chain) was recorded in a study of T cells in Graves' hyperthyroidism and ophthalmopathy. Study findings and constraints: Among thyroid clonotypes expanded above 0.001, most also appeared in blood.

RNA transcripts gave rise to amplified TCR beta CDR3 regions. The TCR CDR3 was amplified in a first-round RT-PCR using the HTBI primer set. Each CDR3 protein is one row after TCRdb ran MiXCR on the multiplex PCR reads. This sample has about 400,000 distinct CDR3 sequences, with around 25% found just once. This clonotype appeared many times. Its antigen is still unknown. V was shortened by 5 bases and J by 4 bases, with 18 bases between the two germline ends. The CDR3 sequence is 16 residues long. Germline V gives CDR1 SGHTA, CDR2 FQGTGA. V gene TRBV7-3 combines with J gene TRBJ2-1, with a possible D match to TRBD2 (6 bases). What was sequenced was blood. This sequence originates from a man between 45 and 60 years old with Graves' hyperthyroidism. This CDR3 is CASSRGVGGSYNEQFF. The DNA of the CDR3 is TGTGCCAGCAGCCGCGGGGTTGGAGGGTCATACAATGAGCAGTTCTTC.